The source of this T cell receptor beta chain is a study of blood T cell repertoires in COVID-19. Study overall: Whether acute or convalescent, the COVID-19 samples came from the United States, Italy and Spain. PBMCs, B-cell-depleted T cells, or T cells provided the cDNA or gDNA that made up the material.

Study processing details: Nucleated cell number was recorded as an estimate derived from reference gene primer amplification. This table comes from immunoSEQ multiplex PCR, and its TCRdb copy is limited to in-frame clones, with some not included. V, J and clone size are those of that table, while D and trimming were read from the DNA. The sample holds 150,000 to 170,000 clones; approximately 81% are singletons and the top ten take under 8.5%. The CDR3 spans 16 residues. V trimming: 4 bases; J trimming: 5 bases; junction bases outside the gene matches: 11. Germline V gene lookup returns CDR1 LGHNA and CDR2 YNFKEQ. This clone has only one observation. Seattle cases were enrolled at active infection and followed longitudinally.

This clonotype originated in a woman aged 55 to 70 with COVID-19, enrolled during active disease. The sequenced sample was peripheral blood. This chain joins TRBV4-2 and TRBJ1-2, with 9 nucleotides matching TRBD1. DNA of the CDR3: TGTGCCAGCAGCCTCCCGGGAGGACAGGGGACGTATGGCTACACCTTC. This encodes CASSLPGGQGTYGYTF.